These 21 T cell receptor beta chains originate from one sample sequenced in a study of cytomegalovirus exposure and HLA in healthy donors. The PCR made use of 60 Vbeta and 13 Jbeta primers. Produced via immunoSEQ multiplex PCR; TCRdb's table is partial and in-frame only. The table lists around 220,000 clones, around 85% of them singletons. Input material: PBMCs. The source of these receptors is a girl aged 2-10 years in good health and CMV-seronegative.

In nucleotides, the CDR3 is TGTGCCAGCAGTGAAGGAGGGACTAACTATGGCTACACCTTC. It yields the protein CASSEGGTNYGYTF. The rearrangement joins TRBV2 to TRBJ1-2; the D is unclear. The V and J ends lost 1 base and 0 bases respectively, with 6 bases between them. Germline assignment: CDR1 SNHLY and CDR2 FYNNEI. There are 14 residues in the CDR3. Based on the CDR3 plus reference TRBV2 and TRBJ1-2, the full variable domain is EPEVTQTPSHQVTQMGQEVILRCVPISNHLYFYWYRQILGQKVEFLVSFYNNEISEKSEIFDDQFSVERPDGSNFTLKIRSTKLEDSAMYFCASSEGGTNYGYTFGSGTRLTVV.

The chain combines TRBV5-6 with TRBJ1-5, with D maybe TRBD1 (6 bases). Germline loops: CDR1 SGHDT, CDR2 YYEEEE. Trimming left V 0 bases short and J 4 bases short, with 11 bases between. The CDR3 has 15 amino acids. The CDR3 DNA follows: TGTGCCAGCAGCTTGGGGGTGGGGGCGAATCAGCCCCAGCATTTT. Translated: CASSLGVGANQPQHF.

V usage is TRBV27 and J usage is TRBJ1-2; the match to TRBD1 covers 7 bases. This CDR3 has 13 amino acids. Germline V gives CDR1 MNHEY, CDR2 SMNVEV (reference sequence). Trimming took 6 bases from V and 2 from J; bases not matched to a gene: 3. Here the CDR3 reads CASRTTGNYGYTF. The CDR3 DNA follows: TGTGCCAGCAGGACGACAGGGAACTATGGCTACACCTTC.

The rearrangement links TRBV5-5 to TRBJ1-1, with 7 bases aligning to TRBD1. The CDR3 is made up of 14 amino acids. Germline values: CDR1 SGHKS, CDR2 YYEKEE (reference sequence). V lost 5 bases to trimming and J lost 6 bases; unmatched junction nucleotides: 10. The DNA of the CDR3 is TGTGCCAGCAGGCAAAGATCGACAGGGCCTGAAGCTTTCTTT. As protein: CASRQRSTGPEAFF. The full variable domain, rest sourced from reference TRBV5-5 and TRBJ1-1, is DAGVTQSPTHLIKTRGQQVTLRCSPISGHKSVSWYQQVLGQGPQFIFQYYEKEERGRGNFPDRFSARQFPNYSSELNVNALLLGDSALYLCASRQRSTGPEAFFGQGTRLTVV.

The rearrangement joins TRBV7-9 to TRBJ2-2, with D maybe TRBD1 (6 bases). CDR1 and CDR2 (germline): SEHNR, FQNEAQ (reference sequence). CDR3 size: 15 residues. V was clipped by 5 bases and J by 5 bases, with 15 bases between them. CDR3 DNA sequence: TGTGCCAGCAGCCTTACGACAGGATATACCGGGGAGCTGTTTTTT. Its translation: CASSLTTGYTGELFF.

V and J are TRBV6-1 and TRBJ2-5, with TRBD2 identical over 11 bases. The J call may be mistaken, given a closer DNA end match to TRBJ2-7. The CDR3 spans 13 residues. The germline gives CDR1 MNHNS, CDR2 SASEGT. The CDR3 DNA follows: TGTGCCAGTCAGACTAGCGGGGTCTACGAGCAGTACTTC. Amino acids: CASQTSGVYEQYF.

This chain joins TRBV21-1 and TRBJ1-1; no check of the table's D call, TRBD1, against the DNA was made. TRBV21-1 is marked as a pseudogene. This CDR3 spans 15 amino acids. The CDR3 DNA sequence: TGTGCCAGGCCGAAATGCCGTATGGGGCACACTGAAGCTTTCTTT. Translation: CARPKCRMGHTEAFF.

The chain carries TRBV15 and TRBJ2-7; the match to TRBD1 covers 9 bases. Germline V gene lookup returns CDR1 LNHNV and CDR2 YYDKDF (reference sequence). The CDR3 is made up of 15 amino acids. J gave up 4 bases and V 1 base, and 5 bases lay outside the gene matches. The CDR3 spells CATSRGPGQGYEQYF. As DNA, the CDR3 is TGTGCCACCAGCAGAGGCCCGGGACAGGGATACGAGCAGTACTTC. Supplemented by reference TRBV15 and TRBJ2-7, the full variable domain reads DAMVIQNPRYQVTQFGKPVTLSCSQTLNHNVMYWYQQKSSQAPKLLFHYYDKDFNNEADTPDNFQSRRPNTSFCFLDIRSPGLGDTAMYLCATSRGPGQGYEQYFGPGTRLTVT.

The V gene is TRBV29-1, the J gene TRBJ1-1; D perhaps matches TRBD1 (5 bases). The CDR3 runs to 14 residues. From germline, CDR1 is SQVTM and CDR2 ANQGSEA. Between the trimmed V and J ends, which lost 4 bases and 0 bases, there was a span of 12 bases. The CDR3 loop reads CSVAQVLLNTEAFF. In DNA form, the CDR3 reads TGCAGCGTTGCACAGGTGCTCCTGAACACTGAAGCTTTCTTT.

J is TRBJ2-1 and V is TRBV27, with a tentative D call TRBD2 (6 bases). The CDR3 is 15 amino acids. V dropped 4 bases and J dropped 5 bases, with 15 bases sitting between them. Germline V gives CDR1 MNHEY, CDR2 SMNVEV (reference sequence). CDR3 region: CASSSAGLRDNEQFF. The CDR3 bases are TGTGCCAGCAGTTCCGCGGGGCTTAGGGACAATGAGCAGTTCTTC.

CDR3 amino acids: CASSLANRADGYTF. CDR3 bases: TGCGCCAGCAGCTTGGCCAACAGGGCGGATGGCTACACCTTC. J is TRBJ1-2 and V is TRBV5-1; TRBD1 is a possible D gene (6 bases). The germline V gene encodes CDR1 SGHRS and CDR2 YFSETQ. The germline V and J ends were trimmed by 0 bases and 6 bases, with 12 bases remaining between them. The CDR3 runs 14 residues.

This clone was detected only a few times. This sequence joins TRBV14 and TRBJ2-6; 7 bases fit TRBD1. This CDR3 region has 16 residues. Germline values: CDR1 SGHDN, CDR2 FVKESK. J was trimmed by 0 bases and V by 9 bases; bases with no gene match: 8. CDR3 protein: CASPGTVCSGANVLTF. The CDR3 nucleotides are TGTGCCAGTCCCGGGACAGTGTGCTCTGGGGCCAACGTCCTGACTTTC.

The gene calls are TRBV5-6 and TRBJ1-4, with D possibly TRBD1 on 6 matching bases. The V and J ends lost 3 bases and 3 bases respectively, with 12 bases between them. The germline V gene has CDR1 SGHDT and CDR2 YYEEEE. The CDR3 is 15 amino acids. The CDR3 spells CASSSARTANEKLFF. CDR3 DNA sequence: TGTGCCAGCAGCTCAGCTCGGACAGCTAATGAAAAACTGTTTTTT.

This chain's CDR3 is CASRQTGNEAFF. CDR3 DNA sequence: TGTGCCAGCAGACAGACAGGGAATGAAGCTTTCTTT. The chain recombines TRBV27 with TRBJ1-1; 7 bases align to TRBD1. V shed 6 bases and J 7 bases; nucleotides not matched to a gene: 5. Germline V gene sequence: CDR1 MNHEY, CDR2 SMNVEV (reference sequence). This CDR3 spans 12 amino acids.

This sequence joins TRBV2 and TRBJ2-1; D gene uncertain. Trimming left V 7 bases short and J 0 bases short, with 7 bases between. The CDR3 is 13 residues long. In germline, CDR1 is SNHLY, CDR2 FYNNEI. The CDR3 is CASMLASYNEQFF. In DNA, the CDR3 is TGTGCCAGCATGTTAGCCTCCTACAATGAGCAGTTCTTC.

This clone was seen only once. The chain is built from TRBV27 and TRBJ2-7, with D perhaps TRBD2 (6 bases). The V gene's germline CDR1 is MNHEY and CDR2 SMNVEV (reference sequence). CDR3 size: 15 residues. V was clipped by 1 base and J by 3 bases, with 13 bases between them. CDR3 in amino acids: CASSLFGRNYYEQYF. In DNA, the CDR3 is TGTGCCAGCAGTTTATTCGGGAGAAACTACTACGAGCAGTACTTC.

The rearrangement links TRBV4-1 to TRBJ2-7, with D maybe TRBD1 (6 bases). The CDR3 has 17 residues. Germline CDR1 and CDR2: MGHRA and YSYEKL. The V gene lost 4 bases and the J gene lost 0 bases, with 19 bases spanning the gap. The CDR3 sequence is CASSPTGVLLSSYEQYF. DNA for the CDR3: TGCGCCAGCAGCCCGACAGGAGTACTTCTCAGCTCCTACGAGCAGTACTTC.

This clone was seen only a few times. The chain carries TRBV6-1 and TRBJ2-5; D may be TRBD2 (8 bases). The J call may be faulty, since TRBJ2-7 better matches the DNA end. From germline, CDR1 is MNHNS and CDR2 SASEGT. This CDR3 is 16 amino acids long. CDR3 protein: CASSEEGQRGSYEQYF. In DNA form, the CDR3 reads TGTGCCAGCAGTGAAGAGGGACAGCGGGGGAGCTACGAGCAGTACTTC.

This clone was counted a single time. J is TRBJ1-1 and V is TRBV6-5; 9 bases fit TRBD1. Trimming cost V 6 bases and J 4 bases; bases outside gene matches: 9. Germline CDR1 MNHEY, CDR2 SVGAGI. The CDR3 extends over 15 amino acids. The CDR3 bases are TGTGCCAGCAGGCCGACAGGGGGGTTCGTCACTGAAGCTTTCTTT. It encodes CASRPTGGFVTEAFF.

This clone showed up just a few times. The V call is TRBV2, the J call TRBJ2-3; perhaps TRBD1 as D (5 bases). This CDR3 spans 15 amino acids. V lost 6 bases to trimming and J lost 0 bases, with 13 bases between them. Looked up from germline, CDR1 is SNHLY and CDR2 is FYNNEI. This chain's CDR3 is CASRIIQGSTDTQYF. For the CDR3, the DNA is TGTGCCAGCAGAATTATTCAGGGTAGCACAGATACGCAGTATTTT.

This chain links TRBV14 with TRBJ2-7, with D possibly matching TRBD2 (5 bases). CDR3 length: 18 amino acids. Germline CDR1 and CDR2: SGHDN and FVKESK. Deletions cut 0 bases from V and 2 bases from J, with 20 bases between. This CDR3 reads CASSQERGSGTLAYEQYF. CDR3 in DNA: TGTGCCAGCAGCCAAGAACGGGGATCCGGCACCCTCGCCTACGAGCAGTACTTC.